This TCR beta chain was documented in a study of blood T cell repertoires in COVID-19 (dated by TCRdb to the early 2020s). With respect to the entire study: The collaborator samples originated in the United States, Italy and Spain and spanned the acute and convalescent phases of COVID-19. The sample metadata nearly always contained a de-identified subject ID, COVID-19 status, age in years and sex. The repertoires were released in a freely available public database intended as a resource for research on the immune response to SARS-CoV-2. Where available, HLA class I and class II types were taken from metadata supplied by the sample provider and were not determined by assay-based typing. The samples were drawn from the first 160 participants of the ongoing ImmuneRACE study and from some 1,300 subjects provided by 6 global collaborators. The prospective study material was composed of cDNA or gDNA derived from T cells, B-cell-depleted T cells, or PBMCs. Subjects who had been exposed to COVID-19, were actively infected with it, or had recovered from it provided the deeply sampled blood TCRbeta repertoires that made up the dataset. Broader findings and caveats from the paper: Clinical and demographic metadata were provided uncurated, with the amount varying by source and participant.

Trimming takes 5 bases off V and 1 base off J; junction bases not matched to a gene: 13. Looking up the germline V gene (reference sequence) yields CDR1 MNHEY and CDR2 SMNVEV. The CDR3 spans 20 residues, from the cysteine through the phenylalanine. Solely the CDR3 DNA is kept, with 60 bases framed from the first base. The collaborating institutions used their own protocols to collect whole blood in K2EDTA tubes. For TCRbeta analysis, collaborators shipped samples as frozen whole blood, isolated PBMCs, or DNA extracted from either of those sample types. TCRbeta CDR3 regions were amplified from genomic DNA using the immunoSEQ Assay, a bias-controlled multiplex PCR. As for the authors' bioinformatics: The number of nucleated cells in each sample was estimated from the amplification of reference gene primers within the assay. To quantify the absolute abundance of each unique TCRbeta CDR3 rearrangement, sequence reads were collapsed and filtered. Productive Simpson clonality was computed per sample as the square root of Simpson's diversity index over productive rearrangements. The clones in this table, taken by TCRdb from immuneACCESS, are in-frame only. Not every clone is retained; where verified, under half of the shortfall comes from an unresolved V gene, and the cause of the rest is unknown. That table is the source of V, J and clone size, and D and trimming were worked out from the DNA. For this sample the table gives almost 80,000 clones, of which 90% were detected only once. The ten largest clones capture 0.77% of the sample.

This clone has a single count. Its specific antigen is unknown. Base qualities are not at hand, and no much larger clone is one base apart. This TCR was recovered from a woman older than 75 with acute or convalescent COVID-19. The chain was built from TRBV27 and TRBJ2-6; 11 middle bases align to TRBD1. Sequenced sample: peripheral blood. The CDR3 reads CASSPTRGQGAGSGANVLTF. The nucleotide sequence is TGTGCCAGCAGTCCCACGCGAGGACAGGGGGCTGGGTCTGGGGCCAACGTCCTGACTTTC.